Listed here are 27 T cell receptor beta chains from one sample, sequenced in a study of control samples from healthy donors and cancer patients. Measured with immunoSEQ multiplex PCR; TCRdb has only the in-frame clones, and not every one. In the table there are about 63,000 clones, 75% to 85% of which are singletons. The sequenced sample consisted of blood. These receptors were collected from a middle-aged man in good health.

V and J are TRBV12-5 and TRBJ1-2, with D perhaps TRBD1 (6 bases). From germline, CDR1 is LGHNT and CDR2 FRNRAP. The CDR3 runs to 13 residues. Trimming left V 6 bases short and J 6 bases short, with 14 bases between. CDR3 in DNA: TGTGCTAGTGGGGAACCGTGGGACAATGGCTACACCTTC. It codes for CASGEPWDNGYTF.

This chain links TRBV7-4 with TRBJ1-1, with D possibly matching TRBD1 (6 bases). Trimming took 3 bases from V and 2 from J, leaving 16 bases between them. Germline V gene data show CDR1 as SGHVT and CDR2 as SQSDAQ. There are 16 residues in the CDR3. The CDR3 region is CASSFERNRVNTEAFF. In DNA, the CDR3 is TGTGCCAGCAGCTTTGAACGTAACAGGGTTAACACTGAAGCTTTCTTT.

The rearrangement uses TRBV30 and TRBJ2-7; D is unresolved. This CDR3 has 13 residues. Per the germline V gene, CDR1 is GTSNPN and CDR2 is SVGIG (reference sequence). The germline V and J ends were trimmed by 0 bases and 2 bases, with 8 bases remaining between them. Here the CDR3 reads CAWSVIGTYEQYF. The CDR3 DNA reads TGTGCCTGGAGTGTAATTGGAACCTACGAGCAGTACTTC.

This clone came up a few times. The chain recombines TRBV4-3 with TRBJ2-3; 9 nucleotides agree with TRBD2. The V gene end was trimmed by 1 base and the J gene end by 6 bases; junction bases not matched to a gene: 5. The CDR3 covers 15 residues. Germline CDR1 reads LGHNA; CDR2 reads YSLEER. In nucleotides, the CDR3 is TGCGCCAGCAGCCAAGCGCGGGGGGGGGCGGATACGCAGTATTTT. Translated, it gives CASSQARGGADTQYF.

V and J are TRBV6-2 or TRBV6-3 and TRBJ1-1, with 8 positions matching TRBD1. Germline V gene data show CDR1 as MNHEY and CDR2 as SVGEGT. V shed 4 bases and J 6 bases; nucleotides not matched to a gene: 4. The CDR3 is 13 amino acids. The CDR3 region is CASSLDREAEAFF. Here the CDR3 DNA reads TGTGCCAGCAGTTTGGACAGGGAAGCTGAAGCTTTCTTT.

This clone was counted only a few times. The chain has TRBV6-6 and TRBJ1-5; D remains unclear. CDR3 length: 15 amino acids. CDR1 and CDR2 (germline): MNHNY, SVGAGI (reference sequence). V was clipped by 2 bases and J by 0 bases, with 8 bases between them. The CDR3 nucleotides are TGTGCCAGCAGTTACGAGGTGGATAGCAATCAGCCCCAGCATTTT. It specifies CASSYEVDSNQPQHF.

This clone has only one observation. The chain is built from TRBV5-1 and TRBJ1-1; 7 positions match TRBD1. Germline V gene sequence: CDR1 SGHRS, CDR2 YFSETQ. With V trimmed by 0 bases and J by 4 bases, 6 bases remained unmatched. This CDR3 is 15 amino acids long. This CDR3 reads CASSLDEGAGTEAFF. The CDR3, as DNA: TGCGCCAGCAGCTTGGACGAGGGGGCAGGCACTGAAGCTTTCTTT.

The chain couples TRBV5-4 to TRBJ2-7; 10 nucleotides match TRBD2. The CDR3 is made up of 15 amino acids. Trimming took 5 bases from V and 1 from J; bases not matched to a gene: 6. Germline loops: CDR1 SGHNT, CDR2 YYREEE (reference sequence). The CDR3 loop is CASSRPSGSSYEQYF. The CDR3 coding sequence is TGTGCCAGCAGTCGGCCTAGCGGGAGTTCCTACGAGCAGTACTTC.

This clone was picked up one time. This rearrangement joins TRBV18 to TRBJ2-3; 9 bases line up with TRBD1. Unmatched junction bases numbered 6, after V lost 2 bases and J lost 0 bases. The CDR3 is 17 amino acids. The germline V gene encodes CDR1 KGHSH and CDR2 LQKENI. This chain's CDR3 is CASSPFRTGASTDTQYF. The DNA of the CDR3 is TGTGCCAGCTCACCATTTAGGACAGGGGCCAGCACAGATACGCAGTATTTT.

This rearrangement joins TRBV20-1 to TRBJ2-7; 7 bases match TRBD1. Germline trimming cut 5 bases from V and 4 bases from J; bases unmatched to any gene: 2. This CDR3 is built from 11 residues. Germline CDR1 DFQATT, CDR2 SNEGSKA (reference sequence). The CDR3 spells CSALQGYEQYF. The CDR3 region has the DNA TGCAGTGCTTTACAGGGGTACGAGCAGTACTTC.

The rearrangement uses TRBV6-4 and TRBJ1-5, with 7 bases fitting TRBD1. V lost 9 bases, J lost 5 bases, and 7 bases stayed unmatched. CDR3 length: 13 amino acids. CDR1 is MRHNA, CDR2 SNTAGT, per germline. CDR3 DNA sequence: TGTGCCAGTCCAGACAGGGCCTATCAGCCCCAGCATTTT. This codes for CASPDRAYQPQHF.

The chain uses TRBV5-1 and TRBJ1-2, with a possible D match to TRBD1 (5 bases). Germline V gives CDR1 SGHRS, CDR2 YFSETQ. The CDR3 contains 15 residues. The V gene lost 1 base and the J gene lost 1 base, with 11 bases spanning the gap. DNA of the CDR3: TGCGCCAGCAGCTTGTCTGGGGGAGGTAACTATGGCTACACCTTC. Translating it yields CASSLSGGGNYGYTF.

The chain recombines TRBV21-1 with TRBJ2-7. TRBV21-1 is designated a pseudogene. There are 13 residues in the CDR3. This chain's CDR3 is CASSHRGHYEQYF. The CDR3 DNA is TGTGCCAGCAGCCACCGGGGCCACTACGAGCAGTACTTC.

The chain has TRBV29-1 and TRBJ1-1; 9 bases line up with TRBD1. Per germline, CDR1 SQVTM and CDR2 ANQGSEA. The CDR3 spans 13 residues. J lost 6 bases, V lost 4 bases, and 6 bases had no gene match. CDR3 coding DNA: TGCAGCGTTGTGGGACAGGGATCATCTGAAGCTTTCTTT. Translated: CSVVGQGSSEAFF.

The rearrangement uses TRBV7-9 and TRBJ2-2, with D tentatively TRBD1 or TRBD2 (5 bases each). This CDR3 spans 15 amino acids. Germline loops: CDR1 SEHNR, CDR2 FQNEAQ (reference sequence). V was trimmed by 4 bases and J by 1 base, leaving 10 bases between them. The CDR3 DNA reads TGTGCCAGCAGCTCCCGGGACGGGAACACCGGGGAGCTGTTTTTT. Translation: CASSSRDGNTGELFF.

The V call is TRBV3-1 (or the pseudogene TRBV3-2), the J call TRBJ2-1; D uncertain. Trimming cost V 2 bases and J 0 bases, with 14 bases left between them. From germline, CDR1 is LGHDT and CDR2 YNNKEL (reference sequence). The CDR3 is 17 amino acids. The CDR3 sequence: CASSQNPPASSYNEQFF. CDR3 nucleotide sequence: TGTGCCAGCAGCCAAAACCCCCCGGCTAGCTCCTACAATGAGCAGTTCTTC.

This CDR3 reads CASRSSPSYEQYF. The CDR3 DNA is TGTGCCAGTAGATCTAGTCCCTCCTACGAGCAGTACTTC. This chain connects TRBV28 to TRBJ2-7; D remains unclear. The CDR3 length is 13 residues. V lost 9 bases and J lost 0, with 12 bases in between. CDR1 is MDHEN and CDR2 is SYDVKM in the germline V gene.

This rearrangement joins TRBV7-6 to TRBJ1-5; a weak D match, TRBD1 (6 bases). This CDR3 contains 15 residues. Germline assignment: CDR1 SGHVS and CDR2 FNYEAQ. Trimming took off 1 base at V and 4 bases at J, with 11 bases between the two ends. CDR3 DNA sequence: TGTGCCAGCAGCTTAGTCCAAGGGGGTAATCAGCCCCAGCATTTT. Its protein product is CASSLVQGGNQPQHF.

The V gene is TRBV28, the J gene TRBJ1-2; no reliable D call. This CDR3 has 13 residues. With 3 bases removed from V and 4 bases from J, the gap between germline ends came to 9 bases. The V gene's germline CDR1 is MDHEN and CDR2 SYDVKM. For the CDR3, the DNA is TGTGCCAGCAGTTTCGGGCGGTTCTATGGCTACACCTTC. Its translation is CASSFGRFYGYTF.

The CDR3 nucleotides are TGTGCCAGCAGCCAAGATGGGCAGGGGGCGCGGTACGAGCAGTACTTC. Residues: CASSQDGQGARYEQYF. The chain uses TRBV14 and TRBJ2-7, with TRBD1 matching 8 bases. After removal of 0 bases from V and 4 bases from J, the junction contained 8 bases not matched to a gene. This CDR3 comprises 16 residues. Looked up from germline, CDR1 is SGHDN and CDR2 is FVKESK.

V is TRBV20-1 and J is TRBJ2-7; a weak D match, TRBD2 (6 bases). Trimming removed 3 bases from V and 6 bases from J, with 18 bases in between. Germline V lookup: CDR1 DFQATT, CDR2 SNEGSKA (reference sequence). This CDR3 region has 14 residues. CDR3 bases: TGCAGTGCTAGTGAACTAGCATGGTCCGGCGAGCAGTACTTC. It is translated as CSASELAWSGEQYF.

The V and J genes are TRBV5-1 and TRBJ2-7, with 8 bases identical to TRBD1. The CDR3 extends over 15 amino acids. Germline CDR1 reads SGHRS; CDR2 reads YFSETQ. V trimming: 4 bases; J trimming: 1 base; junction bases outside the gene matches: 7. In nucleotides, the CDR3 is TGCGCCAGCAGCCAAGGACAGGGTCGATCCTACGAGCAGTACTTC. This gives the protein CASSQGQGRSYEQYF.

Only a few counts were recorded for this clone. The CDR3 reads CASSYSGSGTDTQYF. DNA of the CDR3: TGCGCCAGCAGTTATAGCGGGAGCGGCACAGATACGCAGTATTTT. The V gene is TRBV5-1, the J gene TRBJ2-3; 9 bases fit TRBD2. This CDR3 is built from 15 residues. The germline V gene encodes CDR1 SGHRS and CDR2 YFSETQ. The trim removed 5 bases at V and 1 base at J, leaving 5 bases unmatched.

The chain couples TRBV19 to TRBJ1-4, with 10 bases matching TRBD1. Trimming at V came to 10 bases and at J to 11 bases, leaving 7 bases not matched to a gene. Germline V gives CDR1 LNHDA, CDR2 SQIVND (reference sequence). The CDR3 consists of 12 residues. CDR3 in DNA: TGTGCCACCCGGGACAGGGGACGGAAACTGTTTTTT. Its translation: CATRDRGRKLFF.

The CDR3 spells CASSPPTEATEAFF. CDR3 nucleotides: TGTGCCAGCAGCCCACCGACGGAGGCCACTGAAGCTTTCTTT. The V and J genes are TRBV5-6 and TRBJ1-1; no clear D gene. The CDR3 spans 14 residues. Germline assignment: CDR1 SGHDT and CDR2 YYEEEE. Trimming left V 4 bases short and J 4 bases short, with 14 bases between.

The V call is TRBV6-1, the J call TRBJ2-4; 7 bases match TRBD2. The junction had 6 bases not matched to a gene; V was cut back by 4 bases and J by 0 bases. Germline loops: CDR1 MNHNS, CDR2 SASEGT. The CDR3 is 16 residues long. CDR3 sequence (DNA): TGTGCCAGCAGTGCAATTAGCGGGTTAGCCAAAAACATTCAGTACTTC. Protein product: CASSAISGLAKNIQYF.

V gene TRBV19 combines with J gene TRBJ1-1, with TRBD1 matching over 7 bases. Germline V CDR1 and CDR2: LNHDA, SQIVND (reference sequence). The CDR3 covers 13 residues. V dropped 5 bases and J dropped 4; count of bases not matched to a gene: 4. The CDR3 is CASSRNRGTEAFF. In DNA form, the CDR3 reads TGTGCCAGTAGTCGAAACAGGGGCACTGAAGCTTTCTTT.